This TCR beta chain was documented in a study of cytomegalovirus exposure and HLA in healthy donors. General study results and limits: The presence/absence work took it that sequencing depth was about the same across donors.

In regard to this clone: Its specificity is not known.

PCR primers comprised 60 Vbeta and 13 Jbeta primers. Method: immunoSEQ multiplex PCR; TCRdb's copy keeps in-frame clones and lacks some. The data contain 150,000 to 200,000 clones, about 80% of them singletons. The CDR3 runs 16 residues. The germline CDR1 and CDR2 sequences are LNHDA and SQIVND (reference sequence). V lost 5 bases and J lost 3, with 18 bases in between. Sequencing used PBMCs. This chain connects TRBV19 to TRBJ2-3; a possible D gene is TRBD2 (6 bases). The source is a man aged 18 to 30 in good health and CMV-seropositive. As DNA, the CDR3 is TGTGCCAGTAGTGCCTACGGGACTCGAGGGACAGATACGCAGTATTTT. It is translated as CASSAYGTRGTDTQYF. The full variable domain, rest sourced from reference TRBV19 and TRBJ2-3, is DGGITQSPKYLFRKEGQNVTLSCEQNLNHDAMYWYRQDPGQGLRLIYYSQIVNDFQKGDIAEGYSVSREKKESFPLTVTSAQKNPTAFYLCASSAYGTRGTDTQYFGPGTRLTVL.